Reported below is one T cell receptor (beta chain). The data were obtained in a study of blood T cell repertoires in COVID-19. Authors' analysis steps: Reference gene primer amplification yielded estimated nucleated cell counts. Measured with immunoSEQ multiplex PCR; TCRdb has only the in-frame clones, and not every one. V and J calls and clone size are copied from that table; D and trimming were computed from the DNA. This repertoire shows tens of thousands of clones, around four fifths found once; its top ten account for over 4.5%. The source material was peripheral blood. This sequence originates from a man in his fifties or sixties with active COVID-19.

The CDR3: CASSQDWEVQETQYF. The CDR3 DNA follows: TGTGCCAGCAGCCAAGATTGGGAGGTACAAGAGACCCAGTACTTC. V and J are TRBV4-2 and TRBJ2-5, with D perhaps TRBD2 (6 bases). CDR1 is LGHNA, CDR2 YNFKEQ, per germline. The germline V and J ends were trimmed by 0 bases and 2 bases, with 10 bases remaining between them. The CDR3 sequence is 15 residues long.